The rows below give T cell receptor beta chains drawn from one sample of a study of identical twins. MiXCR, run by TCRdb on the 5' RACE reads, gives a single entry per CDR3 protein. The sample consists of about 100,000 distinct CDR3 sequences, 5.9% of them appearing once. The material sequenced was memory T cells sorted from blood. The receptors originated from a woman aged 45-59 years in good health. CDR3s include the opening cysteine and the closing phenylalanine or tryptophan. A D gene is named only where the DNA matches it firmly. Clone size is stated in some rows and not others, as once, few, many or a class when expanded.

j_gene | v_gene | abundance | d_gene | CDR3aa | CDR3nt
TRBJ2-7 | TRBV20-1 | many | - | CSGRRGDYEQYF | TGCAGCGGCCGTAGGGGGGACTACGAGCAGTACTTC
TRBJ2-7 | TRBV5-1 | many | TRBD1 | CASSPGQGTGQYF | TGCGCCAGCAGCCCGGGACAGGGCACGGGGCAGTACTTC
TRBJ2-1 | TRBV7-2 | few | - | CASSLVFYNEQFF | TGTGCCAGCAGCTTAGTATTCTACAATGAGCAGTTCTTC
TRBJ2-6 | TRBV29-1 | many | - | CSVWGAGANVLTF | TGCAGCGTTTGGGGGGCTGGGGCCAACGTCCTGACTTTC
TRBJ2-2 | TRBV20-1 | many | - | CSARRTETGELFF | TGCAGTGCTAGAAGGACAGAGACCGGGGAGCTGTTTTTT
TRBJ2-1 | TRBV10-3 | many | TRBD2 | CAISESIPASGSSYNEQFF | TGTGCCATCAGTGAGTCCATCCCCGCTAGCGGAAGCTCCTACAATGAGCAGTTCTTC
TRBJ1-2 | TRBV29-1 | many | - | CSVEPTGIHGYTF | TGCAGCGTTGAGCCAACAGGGATACATGGCTACACCTTC
TRBJ1-1 | TRBV12-3/TRBV12-4 | few | - | CASSPQAMNTEAFF | TGTGCCAGCAGTCCACAGGCGATGAACACTGAAGCTTTCTTT
TRBJ2-2 | TRBV20-1 | - | - | CSAARPGGELFF | TGCAGTGCCGCAAGGCCGGGCGGGGAGCTGTTTTTT
TRBJ2-5 | TRBV6-6 | - | - | CASSYYWRAGETQYF | TGTGCCAGCAGTTACTACTGGAGGGCGGGAGAGACCCAGTACTTC
TRBJ2-1 | TRBV18 | few | - | CASSPPGNFNEQFF | TGTGCCAGCTCACCACCGGGGAACTTCAATGAGCAGTTCTTC
TRBJ2-2 | TRBV6-6 | many | - | CASRTAAEHTGELFF | TGTGCCAGCCGAACGGCCGCCGAACACACCGGGGAGCTGTTTTTT
TRBJ2-5 | TRBV7-9 | many | - | CASSQTSGLRQETQYF | TGTGCCAGCAGCCAAACTTCGGGACTCAGGCAAGAGACCCAGTACTTC
TRBJ2-3 | TRBV6-2/TRBV6-3 | many | - | CASSKPGHLPDTQYF | TGTGCCAGCAGCAAACCGGGACACCTCCCAGATACGCAGTATTTT
TRBJ2-7 | TRBV10-3 | many | TRBD1 | CAISGTGETYEQYF | TGTGCCATCAGTGGGACAGGGGAGACCTACGAGCAGTACTTC
TRBJ2-6 | TRBV6-6 | many | - | CASSYPTGRSGANVLTF | TGTGCCAGCAGTTATCCGACAGGGAGGTCTGGGGCCAACGTCCTGACTTTC
TRBJ1-1 | TRBV12-3/TRBV12-4 | many | - | CASILSGADTEAFF | TGTGCCAGCATTTTATCCGGGGCGGACACTGAAGCTTTCTTT
TRBJ1-5 | TRBV19 | few | TRBD1 | CASTPQGPSNQPQHF | TGTGCCAGTACCCCACAGGGGCCTTCCAATCAGCCCCAGCATTTT
TRBJ2-3 | TRBV7-2 | many | TRBD2 | CASSPLAGSRTDTQYF | TGTGCCAGCAGCCCACTAGCGGGCAGTCGTACAGATACGCAGTATTTT
TRBJ2-3 | TRBV7-9 | many | - | CASSLIVLIREKLDTQYF | TGTGCCAGCAGCTTAATCGTTTTGATCCGGGAAAAGTTAGATACGCAGTATTTT
TRBJ2-7 | TRBV3-1 | - | TRBD2 | CASSTSGRRYEQYF | TGTGCCAGCAGCACGAGCGGGAGAAGATACGAGCAGTACTTC
TRBJ2-7 | TRBV12-3/TRBV12-4 | many | - | CASSPPNQYYEQYF | TGTGCCAGCAGTCCCCCTAACCAATACTACGAGCAGTACTTC
TRBJ2-1 | TRBV5-1 | few | TRBD2 | CASSSLTSGRAGNEQFF | TGCGCCAGCAGCTCCTTGACTAGCGGGAGGGCCGGCAATGAGCAGTTCTTC
TRBJ2-7 | TRBV12-3/TRBV12-4 | many | TRBD2 | CASSRTSGGGYEQYF | TGTGCCAGCAGCCGCACTAGCGGGGGCGGATACGAGCAGTACTTC
TRBJ1-1 | TRBV10-2 | many | - | CASTRTRNTEAFF | TGCGCCAGCACCCGAACCCGGAACACTGAAGCTTTCTTT
TRBJ1-1 | TRBV6-5 | many | TRBD1 | CASSSRTGGNTEAFF | TGTGCCAGCAGTTCCCGGACAGGGGGTAACACTGAAGCTTTCTTT
TRBJ1-2 | TRBV3-1 | - | TRBD1 | CASSRTGTGRSGYTF | TGTGCCAGCAGCAGAACTGGGACAGGTCGGTCCGGCTACACCTTC
TRBJ2-3 | TRBV6-6 | few | - | CAAKGGSDTQYF | TGTGCCGCAAAGGGGGGATCAGATACGCAGTATTTT
TRBJ1-1 | TRBV20-1 | - | - | CSAQGGDTEAFF | TGCAGTGCTCAGGGAGGGGACACTGAAGCTTTCTTT
TRBJ2-3 | TRBV12-5 | - | - | CASGSGQLPFTDTQYF | TGTGCTAGTGGTTCAGGACAGTTGCCCTTCACAGATACGCAGTATTTT
TRBJ2-4 | TRBV6-5 | few | - | CATRGTEAKTKNIQYF | TGTGCCACCCGCGGGACGGAAGCTAAGACCAAAAACATTCAGTACTTC